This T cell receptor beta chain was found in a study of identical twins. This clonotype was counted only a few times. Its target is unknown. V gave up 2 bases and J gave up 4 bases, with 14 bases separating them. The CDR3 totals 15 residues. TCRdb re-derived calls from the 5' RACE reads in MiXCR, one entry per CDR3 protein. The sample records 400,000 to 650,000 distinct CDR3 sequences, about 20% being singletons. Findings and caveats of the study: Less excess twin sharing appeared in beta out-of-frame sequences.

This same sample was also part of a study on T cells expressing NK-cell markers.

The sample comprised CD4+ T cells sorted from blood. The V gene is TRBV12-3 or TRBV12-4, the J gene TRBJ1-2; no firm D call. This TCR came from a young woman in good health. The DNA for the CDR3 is TGTGCCAGCAGTTTAATGAGAGGGAGCGCCTATGGCTACACCTTC. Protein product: CASSLMRGSAYGYTF.